This TCR beta chain was sequenced in a study of shared clonotypes between healthy human individuals. Generated by immunoSEQ multiplex PCR, the TCRdb table keeps only in-frame clones and is missing some. The sample carries about 2 million clones, less than 95% recorded once. Naive CD8 populations comprised CD45RO-negative cells positively selected for CCR7, excluding terminally differentiated effector memory CD45RA+ cells. Germline CDR1 reads SQVTM; CDR2 reads ANQGSEA. Trimming removed 1 base from V and 0 bases from J, with 13 bases in between. There are 17 residues in the CDR3. Sequenced input: naive CD8+ T cells sorted from blood. The receptor was isolated from a man aged 18-30 years in good health. The V call is TRBV29-1, the J call TRBJ2-6; unclear D gene. CDR3 residues: CSVEARVSDSGANVLTF. CDR3 coding DNA: TGCAGCGTTGAAGCTCGGGTCTCCGACTCTGGGGCCAACGTCCTGACTTTC.